This TCR beta chain originates from a study of cytomegalovirus exposure and HLA in healthy donors. Overall study results and limits: Solely CMV serostatus was available to characterize immune exposure. Published work reported that the classifier diagnosed cytomegalovirus status with high specificity and sensitivity.

On this clone: The antigen is undetermined.

Germline CDR1 reads SNHLY; CDR2 reads FYNNEI. The CDR3 covers 16 residues. J was trimmed by 6 bases and V by 5 bases; bases with no gene match: 11. In the PCR, 60 Vbeta and 13 Jbeta primers were used. Here immunoSEQ multiplex PCR was the method, and the copy in TCRdb shows in-frame clones only, minus some. Here the sample spans some 160,000 clones, about 85% being singletons. The chain carries TRBV2 and TRBJ1-1, with TRBD1 identical over 11 bases. The sequence came from a man aged 45-65 years in good health and CMV-seropositive. The material sequenced was PBMCs. The CDR3 region is CASSLDRGLGGAEAFF. Here the CDR3 DNA reads TGTGCCAGCAGTCTGGACAGGGGGCTGGGGGGTGCTGAAGCTTTCTTT.